These 20 T cell receptor beta chains came from one sample sequenced in a study of CD8+ T cells in alopecia areata. RNA extraction and reverse transcription yielded cDNA as sequencing template. Here immunoSEQ multiplex PCR was the method, and the copy in TCRdb shows in-frame clones only, minus some. This sample carries some 96,000 clones, 60% to 65% of them seen once, and the ten largest clones take 15% to 18%. Specified treatment: oral pan-JAK inhibitor, 5-10 mg twice daily. The sequencing used CD8+ T cells sorted from blood, collected at week 4, from a patient treated with tofacitinib. Every receptor here comes from a human donor with alopecia areata.

The V gene is TRBV19, the J gene TRBJ1-2; the match to TRBD1 covers 9 bases. Germline V gene sequence: CDR1 LNHDA, CDR2 SQIVND (reference sequence). J was trimmed by 3 bases and V by 5 bases; bases with no gene match: 4. The CDR3 extends over 14 amino acids. CDR3 residues: CASSSQGAYYGYTF. For the CDR3, the DNA is TGTGCCAGTAGTTCACAGGGGGCATACTATGGCTACACCTTC.

The CDR3 DNA reads TGTGCCAGCAGCTTAGTCTTTCAGGGGATCAGCTCTGGGGCCAACGTCCTGACTTTC. Residues: CASSLVFQGISSGANVLTF. This rearrangement joins TRBV7-6 to TRBJ2-6, with D possibly being TRBD1 (6 bases). The ends were cut back, 1 base at V and 0 bases at J, with 16 bases in the middle. Germline assignment: CDR1 SGHVS and CDR2 FNYEAQ. CDR3 length: 19 amino acids.

The J gene is TRBJ1-5, the V gene TRBV10-3; the D gene is possibly TRBD1 (6 bases). V dropped 6 bases and J dropped 2 bases, with 14 bases sitting between them. Germline assignment: CDR1 ENHRY and CDR2 SYGVKD. CDR3 length equals 15 residues. As DNA, the CDR3 is TGTGCCATCAGCGACCCGGGGGCCGGCAATCAGCCCCAGCATTTT. This encodes CAISDPGAGNQPQHF.

CDR3 in DNA: TGTGCCAGTAGTCCGACAGGGACATACAATGAGCAGTTCTTC. Its protein is CASSPTGTYNEQFF. V is TRBV19 and J is TRBJ2-1; 7 nucleotides agree with TRBD1. After removal of 5 bases from V and 4 bases from J, the junction contained 5 bases not matched to a gene. This CDR3 spans 14 amino acids. Germline V gene sequence: CDR1 LNHDA, CDR2 SQIVND (reference sequence).

The V gene is TRBV27, the J gene TRBJ1-2, with D perhaps TRBD1 (5 bases). Germline CDR1 reads MNHEY; CDR2 reads SMNVEV (reference sequence). Trimming left V 2 bases short and J 4 bases short, with 14 bases between. CDR3 size: 15 residues. The CDR3 loop is CASSLRQPSLYGYTF. Written as DNA, the CDR3 is TGTGCCAGCAGTTTAAGACAGCCCTCCCTCTATGGCTACACCTTC.

This clone was counted between two and nine times. The chain recombines TRBV25-1 with TRBJ2-3; D remains ambiguous. The CDR3 length is 17 residues. V was cut by 0 bases and J by 2 bases, with 15 bases left in between. Germline assignment: CDR1 MGHDK and CDR2 SYGVNS. Here the CDR3 reads CASSEYLDVSTTDTQYF. CDR3 sequence (DNA): TGTGCCAGCAGTGAATATTTGGATGTTAGCACCACAGATACGCAGTATTTT.

This clone was picked up a small number of times. The chain carries TRBV4-1 and TRBJ2-2; D may match TRBD1 or TRBD2 (5 bases each). CDR3 length equals 16 residues. In germline, CDR1 is MGHRA, CDR2 YSYEKL. With 0 bases removed from V and 5 bases from J, the gap between germline ends came to 13 bases. The CDR3 bases are TGCGCCAGCAGCCAAGAGGATACCGAGGGGACCGGGGAGCTGTTTTTT. Residues: CASSQEDTEGTGELFF.

V and J are TRBV7-9 and TRBJ2-1, with 9 bases aligning to TRBD1. The CDR3 runs to 14 residues. From germline, CDR1 is SEHNR and CDR2 FQNEAQ (reference sequence). The V segment lost 4 bases and the J segment 8 bases; nucleotides outside the gene matches: 6. CDR3 amino acids: CASSSTGGLDEQFF. The CDR3 DNA is TGTGCCAGCAGCTCAACAGGGGGCTTGGATGAGCAGTTCTTC.

This clone was seen a single time. The genes are TRBV29-1 and TRBJ2-5; 11 bases match TRBD2. This CDR3 region has 15 residues. Germline V gives CDR1 SQVTM, CDR2 ANQGSEA. Trimming removed 3 bases from V and 5 bases from J; junction bases left unmatched: 8. Here the CDR3 DNA reads TGCAGCGTTGACGGGCTAGCGGGAGGTGGGGAGACCCAGTACTTC. This codes for CSVDGLAGGGETQYF.

This clone was detected only a few times. In DNA form, the CDR3 reads TGTGCCAGCAGCTCCGGGACTAGCGGTTTTCCCTCCTACAATGAGCAGTTCTTC. Translated, it gives CASSSGTSGFPSYNEQFF. The genes are TRBV25-1 and TRBJ2-1; TRBD2 matches 11 bases. This CDR3 is built from 18 residues. With V trimmed by 6 bases and J by 0 bases, 10 bases remained unmatched. From germline, CDR1 is MGHDK and CDR2 SYGVNS.

The chain employs TRBV7-2 and TRBJ2-7, with 10 bases lining up with TRBD2. The junction had 9 bases not matched to a gene; V was cut back by 3 bases and J by 4 bases. This CDR3 spans 16 amino acids. Germline V lookup: CDR1 SGHTA, CDR2 FQGNSA. In nucleotides, the CDR3 is TGTGCCAGCAGCTTCGGCCTAGCGGGAGAGGGGTACGAGCAGTACTTC. The encoded protein is CASSFGLAGEGYEQYF.

The chain combines TRBV6-5 with TRBJ1-1; TRBD1 might be the D (5 bases). The CDR3 is made up of 14 amino acids. Germline V CDR1 and CDR2: MNHEY, SVGAGI. V lost 5 bases and J 3 bases, leaving 13 bases between the germline ends. The chain's CDR3 is CASSLRDGDTEAFF. DNA for the CDR3: TGTGCCAGCAGTCTCCGGGACGGCGACACTGAAGCTTTCTTT.

The rearrangement links TRBV27 to TRBJ2-5; 8 nucleotides agree with TRBD1. Germline V lookup: CDR1 MNHEY, CDR2 SMNVEV (reference sequence). The ends lost 5 bases at V and 5 bases at J; junction bases unmatched: 10. CDR3 size: 15 residues. The CDR3 sequence is CASSIGTGIWETQYF. In DNA, the CDR3 is TGTGCCAGCAGTATCGGGACAGGAATCTGGGAGACCCAGTACTTC.

The rearrangement uses TRBV30 and TRBJ1-1, with D possibly being TRBD1 (5 bases). The CDR3 is made up of 13 amino acids. The germline V and J ends were trimmed by 6 bases and 4 bases, with 15 bases remaining between them. From germline, CDR1 is GTSNPN and CDR2 SVGIG (reference sequence). The CDR3 region is CACYQGVGTEAFF. The CDR3 nucleotides are TGTGCCTGTTATCAGGGAGTTGGCACTGAAGCTTTCTTT.

The chain employs TRBV7-9 and TRBJ1-4; tentatively, D is TRBD1 (5 bases). Between the trimmed V and J ends, which lost 5 bases and 8 bases, there was a span of 21 bases. CDR3 length: 16 amino acids. Germline CDR1 is SEHNR and CDR2 is FQNEAQ (reference sequence). The CDR3 sequence: CASSPGLPEYREKLFF. The CDR3 DNA reads as TGTGCCAGCAGCCCGGGACTCCCAGAATACCGGGAAAAACTGTTTTTT.

This clone showed up just a few times. The CDR3 coding sequence is TGCGCCAGCAGCCAAGATTCGACTAGCGGATCCTACGAGCAGTACTTC. It yields the protein CASSQDSTSGSYEQYF. V and J are TRBV4-1 and TRBJ2-7; 9 bases are shared with TRBD2. CDR3 length: 16 amino acids. Germline V gene lookup returns CDR1 MGHRA and CDR2 YSYEKL. After removal of 0 bases from V and 1 base from J, the junction contained 4 bases not matched to a gene.

This sequence joins TRBV4-1 and TRBJ2-7, with D tentatively TRBD1 or TRBD2 (5 bases each). In germline, CDR1 is MGHRA, CDR2 YSYEKL. V was trimmed by 0 bases and J by 6 bases, leaving 18 bases between them. CDR3 length: 16 residues. The CDR3 region is CASSQEVVVTGGEQYF. In DNA form, the CDR3 reads TGCGCCAGCAGCCAAGAGGTAGTGGTTACTGGGGGCGAGCAGTACTTC.

This clone came up once. The V gene is TRBV9, the J gene TRBJ1-2; TRBD1 matches at 7 bases. Germline V CDR1 and CDR2: SGDLS, YYNGEE. This CDR3 contains 14 residues. V was pared by 3 bases and J by 5 bases, with 7 bases of the junction left unmatched. DNA for the CDR3: TGTGCCAGCAGCGCCGAACAGGGGAGATATGGCTACACCTTC. The encoded protein is CASSAEQGRYGYTF.

The V and J genes are TRBV28 and TRBJ2-7; D is unclear. Per the germline V gene, CDR1 is MDHEN and CDR2 is SYDVKM. The CDR3 spans 10 residues. V lost 8 bases, J lost 5 bases, and 7 bases lay in between. CDR3 sequence: CASRRDEQYF. In DNA form, the CDR3 reads TGTGCCAGCCGACGCGACGAGCAGTACTTC.

The CDR3 region is CSVSGLEGETQYF. The CDR3 nucleotides are TGCAGCGTTTCAGGGCTCGAGGGGGAGACCCAGTACTTC. The genes are TRBV29-1 and TRBJ2-5, with D possibly being TRBD1 or TRBD2 (5 bases each). This CDR3 has 13 residues. Germline CDR1 is SQVTM and CDR2 is ANQGSEA. The germline V and J ends were trimmed by 5 bases and 5 bases, with 15 bases remaining between them.